This T cell receptor (beta chain) was captured in a study of blood T cell repertoires in COVID-19. Study-wide background: COVID-19 samples, acute and convalescent, were from the United States, Italy and Spain. PBMCs, B-cell-depleted T cells, or T cells were the source of the cDNA or gDNA that made up the material.

This CDR3 comprises 15 residues. Germline V lookup: CDR1 MNHNY, CDR2 SVGAGI (reference sequence). Trimming shortened V by 6 bases and J by 4 bases, and 15 bases separated the two germline ends. Cohort 3 recovery required two negative PCRs, clearance, or symptom resolution. Using immunoSEQ multiplex PCR, the repertoire was profiled, and TCRdb retains in-frame clones only, with some absent. The sample contains 250,000 or so clones, roughly 87% of which appear only once. V is TRBV6-6 and J is TRBJ2-2, with D tentatively TRBD2 (5 bases). The source is a man younger than 45 who had recovered from COVID-19. Input material: PBMCs or T cells enriched from blood (not recorded which). The CDR3 bases are TGTGCCAGCAGCTACACGAGGGCCTCCACCGGGGAGCTGTTTTTT. Protein product: CASSYTRASTGELFF.